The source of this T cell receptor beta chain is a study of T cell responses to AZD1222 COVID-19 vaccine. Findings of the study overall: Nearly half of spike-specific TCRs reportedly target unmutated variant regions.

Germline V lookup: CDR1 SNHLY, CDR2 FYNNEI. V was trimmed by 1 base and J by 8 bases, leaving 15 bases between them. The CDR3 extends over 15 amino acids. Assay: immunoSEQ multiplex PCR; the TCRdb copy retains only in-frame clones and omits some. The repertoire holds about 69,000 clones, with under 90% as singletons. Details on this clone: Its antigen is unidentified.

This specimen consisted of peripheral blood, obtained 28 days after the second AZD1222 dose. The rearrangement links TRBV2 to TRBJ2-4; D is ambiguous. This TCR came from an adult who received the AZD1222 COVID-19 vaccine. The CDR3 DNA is TGTGCCAGCAGTGAAGGGGTTATCGGCTCGGACATTCAGTACTTC. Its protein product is CASSEGVIGSDIQYF.